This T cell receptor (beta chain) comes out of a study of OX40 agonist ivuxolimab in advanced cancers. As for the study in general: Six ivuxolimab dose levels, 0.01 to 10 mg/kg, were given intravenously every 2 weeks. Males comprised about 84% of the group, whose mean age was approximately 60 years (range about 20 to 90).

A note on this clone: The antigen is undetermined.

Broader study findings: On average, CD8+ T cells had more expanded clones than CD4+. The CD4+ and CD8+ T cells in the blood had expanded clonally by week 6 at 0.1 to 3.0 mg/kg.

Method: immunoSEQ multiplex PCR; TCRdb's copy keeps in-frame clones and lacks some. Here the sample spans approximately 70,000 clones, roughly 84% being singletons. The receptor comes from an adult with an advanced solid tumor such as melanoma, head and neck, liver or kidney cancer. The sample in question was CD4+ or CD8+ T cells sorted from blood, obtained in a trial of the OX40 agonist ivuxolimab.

DNA for the CDR3: TGTGCCAGTAGTATCAAATCACCCCTGGGGAATCAGCCCCAGCATTTT. Translating it yields CASSIKSPLGNQPQHF. The genes are TRBV19 and TRBJ1-5, with unresolved D. The V end was cut by 3 bases, the J end by 4 bases, with 16 bases between. CDR3 length: 16 residues. Germline V CDR1 and CDR2: LNHDA, SQIVND (reference sequence). Based on the CDR3 plus reference TRBV19 and TRBJ1-5, the full variable domain is DGGITQSPKYLFRKEGQNVTLSCEQNLNHDAMYWYRQDPGQGLRLIYYSQIVNDFQKGDIAEGYSVSREKKESFPLTVTSAQKNPTAFYLCASSIKSPLGNQPQHFGDGTRLSIL.